These T cell receptor beta chains were read from a single sample in a study of T-cell memory formation after mild COVID-19. TCRdb re-called the 5' RACE reads with MiXCR, one entry per CDR3 protein. The sample has about 360,000 distinct CDR3 sequences, approximately 14% seen once. Sequenced material: PBMCs or a T cell subset sorted from them (not recorded which). These receptors were taken from a man between 18 and 35 years old who had mild COVID-19 (a few samples of this study predate the infection). Cell type and time point are not known. Both conserved end residues are part of each CDR3. Each record gives: CDR3 length, V gene, clone size, J gene, D gene, CDR3 protein, CDR3 DNA. D genes are given only for firm matches. Expanded clones are given a class, and other clones once, few, many or no size at all.

len: 11
v_gene: TRBV3-1
abundance: NA
j_gene: TRBJ2-1
d_gene: TRBD1
CDR3aa: CASTEGGRLLF
CDR3nt: TGTGCCAGCACCGAAGGGGGCCGCCTGCTCTTC

len: 15
v_gene: TRBV10-3
abundance: many
j_gene: TRBJ2-1
d_gene: TRBD2
CDR3aa: CAISSPGLGLNEQFF
CDR3nt: TGTGCCATCAGTTCTCCAGGACTAGGGTTAAATGAGCAGTTCTTC

len: 16
v_gene: TRBV4-1
abundance: NA
j_gene: TRBJ2-3
d_gene: NA
CDR3aa: CASRSRDTLSTDTQYF
CDR3nt: TGCGCCAGCCGTAGCCGGGACACCCTAAGCACAGATACGCAGTATTTT

len: 16
v_gene: TRBV18
abundance: NA
j_gene: TRBJ2-3
d_gene: NA
CDR3aa: CASSPGEGHWGDTQYF
CDR3nt: TGTGCCAGCTCACCAGGCGAAGGGCACTGGGGTGATACGCAGTATTTT

len: 16
v_gene: TRBV2
abundance: NA
j_gene: TRBJ1-5
d_gene: TRBD1
CDR3aa: CASSEARQGGNQPQHF
CDR3nt: TGTGCCAGCAGTGAAGCGAGACAGGGCGGCAATCAGCCCCAGCATTTT

len: 14
v_gene: TRBV7-2
abundance: few
j_gene: TRBJ1-5
d_gene: NA
CDR3aa: CASSLVWADQPQHF
CDR3nt: TGTGCCAGCAGCTTAGTGTGGGCGGATCAGCCCCAGCATTTT

len: 17
v_gene: TRBV29-1
abundance: many
j_gene: TRBJ2-5
d_gene: TRBD1
CDR3aa: CSVEDPWGQGAWETQYF
CDR3nt: TGCAGCGTTGAAGATCCATGGGGACAGGGGGCCTGGGAGACCCAGTACTTC

len: 15
v_gene: TRBV7-3
abundance: many
j_gene: TRBJ2-3
d_gene: TRBD2
CDR3aa: CASSSRGGSGDTQYF
CDR3nt: TGTGCCAGCAGCTCCCGGGGGGGCTCGGGAGATACGCAGTATTTT

len: 12
v_gene: TRBV11-3
abundance: few
j_gene: TRBJ2-1
d_gene: NA
CDR3aa: CASSLLSGKQFF
CDR3nt: TGTGCCAGCAGCCTACTTTCGGGCAAGCAGTTCTTC

len: 16
v_gene: TRBV6-1
abundance: NA
j_gene: TRBJ1-2
d_gene: TRBD1
CDR3aa: CASREGQGVSSYGYTF
CDR3nt: TGTGCCAGCAGGGAAGGACAGGGGGTCTCCTCCTATGGCTACACCTTC

len: 15
v_gene: TRBV28
abundance: few
j_gene: TRBJ1-1
d_gene: NA
CDR3aa: CASSLHAAGDTEAFF
CDR3nt: TGTGCCAGCAGTCTACACGCAGCAGGGGACACTGAAGCTTTCTTT

len: 18
v_gene: TRBV29-1
abundance: many
j_gene: TRBJ2-1
d_gene: TRBD1
CDR3aa: CSVQTGTGLRGSYNEQFF
CDR3nt: TGCAGCGTCCAAACCGGGACAGGGTTACGTGGGTCCTACAATGAGCAGTTCTTC

len: 14
v_gene: TRBV7-2
abundance: many
j_gene: TRBJ2-3
d_gene: NA
CDR3aa: CASSLRVSTDTQYF
CDR3nt: TGTGCCAGCAGCTTAAGGGTCTCCACAGATACGCAGTATTTT

len: 15
v_gene: TRBV7-3
abundance: NA
j_gene: TRBJ2-7
d_gene: NA
CDR3aa: CASSLGEGTTYEQYF
CDR3nt: TGTGCCAGCAGCTTAGGTGAAGGGACCACCTACGAGCAGTACTTC

len: 13
v_gene: TRBV7-7
abundance: few
j_gene: TRBJ1-5
d_gene: NA
CDR3aa: CASSLRLDQPQHF
CDR3nt: TGTGCTAGCAGCTTAAGGCTCGATCAGCCCCAGCATTTT

len: 12
v_gene: TRBV29-1
abundance: few
j_gene: TRBJ1-2
d_gene: NA
CDR3aa: CSYGGEGHGYTF
CDR3nt: TGCAGCTACGGGGGGGAAGGACATGGCTACACCTTC

len: 16
v_gene: TRBV6-2/TRBV6-3
abundance: few
j_gene: TRBJ1-2
d_gene: NA
CDR3aa: CASSYSSRGVNYGYTF
CDR3nt: TGTGCCAGCAGTTACTCGTCCAGGGGCGTAAACTATGGCTACACCTTC

len: 13
v_gene: TRBV7-2
abundance: NA
j_gene: TRBJ2-1
d_gene: NA
CDR3aa: CASSLGGTEVKFF
CDR3nt: TGTGCCAGCAGCTTAGGCGGGACCGAGGTTAAGTTCTTC

len: 14
v_gene: TRBV28
abundance: NA
j_gene: TRBJ2-5
d_gene: TRBD2
CDR3aa: CASASGGPQETQYF
CDR3nt: TGTGCCAGCGCTAGCGGGGGGCCTCAAGAGACCCAGTACTTC

len: 15
v_gene: TRBV6-1
abundance: NA
j_gene: TRBJ2-5
d_gene: NA
CDR3aa: CASRHGTFTFETQYF
CDR3nt: TGTGCCAGCAGGCACGGGACGTTTACTTTTGAGACCCAGTACTTC

len: 15
v_gene: TRBV7-8
abundance: NA
j_gene: TRBJ1-1
d_gene: NA
CDR3aa: CASSPDGLLNTEAFF
CDR3nt: TGTGCCAGCAGCCCGGACGGACTTCTGAACACTGAAGCTTTCTTT

len: 16
v_gene: TRBV7-2
abundance: NA
j_gene: TRBJ2-5
d_gene: NA
CDR3aa: CASSLGESSSGETQYF
CDR3nt: TGTGCCAGCAGCTTAGGAGAATCTAGCTCCGGGGAGACCCAGTACTTC

len: 16
v_gene: TRBV4-2
abundance: NA
j_gene: TRBJ2-3
d_gene: TRBD2
CDR3aa: CASSLLAGDITDTQYF
CDR3nt: TGTGCCAGCAGCTTACTAGCGGGGGATATCACAGATACGCAGTATTTT

len: 15
v_gene: TRBV7-2
abundance: few
j_gene: TRBJ2-1
d_gene: TRBD2
CDR3aa: CASSPWAGGDNEQFF
CDR3nt: TGTGCCAGCAGCCCATGGGCGGGGGGAGACAATGAGCAGTTCTTC

len: 13
v_gene: TRBV7-2
abundance: many
j_gene: TRBJ2-3
d_gene: NA
CDR3aa: CASRSVGESVQYF
CDR3nt: TGTGCCAGCAGATCCGTTGGGGAGTCGGTGCAGTATTTT

len: 12
v_gene: TRBV5-1
abundance: NA
j_gene: TRBJ1-2
d_gene: NA
CDR3aa: CASSGGLIGYTF
CDR3nt: TGCGCCAGCAGCGGGGGACTTATTGGCTACACCTTC

len: 12
v_gene: TRBV3-1
abundance: few
j_gene: TRBJ1-5
d_gene: NA
CDR3aa: CASSQSNQPQHF
CDR3nt: TGTGCCAGCAGCCAAAGCAATCAGCCCCAGCATTTT

len: 14
v_gene: TRBV7-8
abundance: few
j_gene: TRBJ1-1
d_gene: NA
CDR3aa: CASSSGLGYTEAFF
CDR3nt: TGTGCCAGCAGCTCGGGACTAGGGTACACTGAAGCTTTCTTT

len: 18
v_gene: TRBV7-9
abundance: few
j_gene: TRBJ2-2
d_gene: NA
CDR3aa: CASSLYRTLGSGTGELFF
CDR3nt: TGTGCCAGCAGCTTATATCGGACGCTGGGTTCGGGAACCGGGGAGCTGTTTTTT

len: 16
v_gene: TRBV14
abundance: NA
j_gene: TRBJ1-1
d_gene: NA
CDR3aa: CASSQRIGQVNTEAFF
CDR3nt: TGTGCCAGCAGCCAGCGGATCGGTCAGGTAAACACTGAAGCTTTCTTT

len: 18
v_gene: TRBV5-1
abundance: many
j_gene: TRBJ1-1
d_gene: NA
CDR3aa: CASSLEGYSMWESTEAFF
CDR3nt: TGCGCCAGCAGCTTGGAGGGTTACAGTATGTGGGAGTCCACTGAAGCTTTCTTT

len: 18
v_gene: TRBV11-2
abundance: NA
j_gene: TRBJ1-5
d_gene: NA
CDR3aa: CASSPRAREEYCNQPQHF
CDR3nt: TGTGCCAGCAGCCCCCGGGCAAGGGAAGAGTATTGCAATCAGCCCCAGCATTTT

len: 17
v_gene: TRBV18
abundance: few
j_gene: TRBJ2-2
d_gene: TRBD1
CDR3aa: CASPPGQDRSNTGELFF
CDR3nt: TGTGCCAGCCCCCCGGGACAGGATCGATCGAACACCGGGGAGCTGTTTTTT

len: 16
v_gene: TRBV9
abundance: NA
j_gene: TRBJ1-3
d_gene: NA
CDR3aa: CASSVAGTVSGNTIYF
CDR3nt: TGTGCCAGCAGCGTAGCGGGAACAGTCTCTGGAAACACCATATATTTT

len: 12
v_gene: TRBV7-8
abundance: few
j_gene: TRBJ1-6
d_gene: NA
CDR3aa: CASEGLGRKLHF
CDR3nt: TGTGCCAGCGAGGGCCTGGGAAGAAAACTCCACTTT

len: 17
v_gene: TRBV9
abundance: many
j_gene: TRBJ1-3
d_gene: NA
CDR3aa: CASSVDGVTIGGNTIYF
CDR3nt: TGTGCCAGCAGCGTAGATGGAGTGACTATTGGCGGAAACACCATATATTTT

len: 14
v_gene: TRBV18
abundance: NA
j_gene: TRBJ2-3
d_gene: TRBD2
CDR3aa: CASSRRGGSDTQYF
CDR3nt: TGTGCCAGCTCACGACGGGGGGGGTCAGATACGCAGTATTTT

len: 12
v_gene: TRBV29-1
abundance: few
j_gene: TRBJ2-5
d_gene: NA
CDR3aa: CSVVADQETQYF
CDR3nt: TGCAGCGTTGTAGCGGACCAAGAGACCCAGTACTTC

len: 16
v_gene: TRBV5-1
abundance: few
j_gene: TRBJ1-1
d_gene: NA
CDR3aa: CASSWEGGAWNTEAFF
CDR3nt: TGCGCCAGCAGCTGGGAGGGGGGGGCCTGGAACACTGAAGCTTTCTTT

len: 14
v_gene: TRBV7-6
abundance: NA
j_gene: TRBJ2-1
d_gene: TRBD1
CDR3aa: CASSPRGIAGEQFF
CDR3nt: TGTGCCAGCAGCCCCAGGGGGATTGCGGGTGAGCAGTTCTTC

len: 15
v_gene: TRBV10-3
abundance: NA
j_gene: TRBJ2-3
d_gene: TRBD2
CDR3aa: CAIGKGERGKDTQYF
CDR3nt: TGTGCCATCGGTAAGGGCGAGCGGGGAAAGGATACGCAGTATTTT

len: 16
v_gene: TRBV5-1
abundance: few
j_gene: TRBJ2-3
d_gene: NA
CDR3aa: CASSPPEGGGADTQYF
CDR3nt: TGCGCCAGCAGCCCCCCTGAGGGGGGGGGCGCAGATACGCAGTATTTT

len: 17
v_gene: TRBV25-1
abundance: NA
j_gene: TRBJ1-2
d_gene: TRBD1
CDR3aa: CASSEGGTAVHNYGYTF
CDR3nt: TGTGCCAGCAGTGAAGGTGGGACAGCGGTCCATAACTATGGCTACACCTTC

len: 16
v_gene: TRBV5-1
abundance: NA
j_gene: TRBJ2-1
d_gene: NA
CDR3aa: CASSLAGNAIYNEQFF
CDR3nt: TGCGCCAGCAGCTTGGCCGGGAACGCGATCTACAATGAGCAGTTCTTC

len: 18
v_gene: TRBV3-1
abundance: few
j_gene: TRBJ2-3
d_gene: NA
CDR3aa: CASSQEGVRGIGTDTQYF
CDR3nt: TGTGCCAGCAGCCAAGAAGGGGTCCGTGGGATCGGAACAGATACGCAGTATTTT

len: 17
v_gene: TRBV24-1
abundance: NA
j_gene: TRBJ2-1
d_gene: TRBD2
CDR3aa: CATSDTRTAGGYNEQFF
CDR3nt: TGTGCCACCAGTGACACAAGGACAGCGGGGGGCTACAATGAGCAGTTCTTC

len: 12
v_gene: TRBV2
abundance: few
j_gene: TRBJ1-4
d_gene: NA
CDR3aa: CASNKRGGRLFF
CDR3nt: TGTGCCAGCAATAAGAGGGGGGGAAGACTGTTTTTT

len: 15
v_gene: TRBV5-1
abundance: few
j_gene: TRBJ1-1
d_gene: NA
CDR3aa: CASRGDMVLNTEAFF
CDR3nt: TGCGCCAGCAGGGGAGACATGGTTTTGAACACTGAAGCTTTCTTT

len: 13
v_gene: TRBV7-3
abundance: many
j_gene: TRBJ2-2
d_gene: NA
CDR3aa: CASSSGWTGELFF
CDR3nt: TGTGCCAGCAGCTCCGGGTGGACCGGGGAGCTGTTTTTT

len: 14
v_gene: TRBV4-3
abundance: few
j_gene: TRBJ1-6
d_gene: NA
CDR3aa: CASSREPGYSPLHF
CDR3nt: TGCGCCAGCAGCCGAGAACCAGGGTATTCACCCCTCCACTTT

len: 15
v_gene: TRBV20-1
abundance: few
j_gene: TRBJ1-1
d_gene: NA
CDR3aa: CSARDGRGLNTEAFF
CDR3nt: TGCAGTGCTAGAGATGGCAGGGGATTAAACACTGAAGCTTTCTTT

len: 14
v_gene: TRBV5-1
abundance: many
j_gene: TRBJ2-7
d_gene: NA
CDR3aa: CASSLEQVSYEQYF
CDR3nt: TGCGCCAGCAGCTTGGAACAGGTCTCCTACGAGCAGTACTTC

len: 15
v_gene: TRBV11-2
abundance: NA
j_gene: TRBJ2-1
d_gene: TRBD1
CDR3aa: CASSWGTARTHRKFF
CDR3nt: TGTGCCAGCAGCTGGGGGACAGCCCGGACGCATCGTAAGTTCTTC

len: 14
v_gene: TRBV18
abundance: NA
j_gene: TRBJ1-1
d_gene: TRBD1
CDR3aa: CASSARQGDTEAFF
CDR3nt: TGTGCCAGCTCAGCGCGACAGGGCGACACTGAAGCTTTCTTT

len: 18
v_gene: TRBV4-1
abundance: few
j_gene: TRBJ2-4
d_gene: TRBD2
CDR3aa: CASSPGLAGGPAKNIQYF
CDR3nt: TGCGCCAGCAGCCCGGGACTAGCGGGGGGGCCTGCCAAAAACATTCAGTACTTC